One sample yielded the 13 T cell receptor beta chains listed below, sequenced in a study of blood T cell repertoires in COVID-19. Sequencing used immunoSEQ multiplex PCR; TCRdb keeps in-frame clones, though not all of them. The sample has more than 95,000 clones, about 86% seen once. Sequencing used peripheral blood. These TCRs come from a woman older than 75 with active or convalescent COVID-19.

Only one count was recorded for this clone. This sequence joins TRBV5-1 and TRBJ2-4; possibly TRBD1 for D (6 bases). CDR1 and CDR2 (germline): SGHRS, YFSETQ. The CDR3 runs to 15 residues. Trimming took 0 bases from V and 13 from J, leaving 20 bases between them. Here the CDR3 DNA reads TGCGCCAGCAGCTTGGCCAACGCGGCAGGGGAAGAGCAGTACTTC. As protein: CASSLANAAGEEQYF.

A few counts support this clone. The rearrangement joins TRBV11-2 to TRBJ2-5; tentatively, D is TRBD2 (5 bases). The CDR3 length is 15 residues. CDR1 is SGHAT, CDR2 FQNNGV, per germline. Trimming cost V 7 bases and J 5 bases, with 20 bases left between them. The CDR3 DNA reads TGTGCCAGCAACCTCCTGAGGAGCCGAGGGGAGACCCAGTACTTC. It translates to CASNLLRSRGETQYF.

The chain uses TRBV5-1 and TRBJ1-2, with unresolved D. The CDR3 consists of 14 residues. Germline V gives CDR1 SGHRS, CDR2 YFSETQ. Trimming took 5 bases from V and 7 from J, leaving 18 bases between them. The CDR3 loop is CASRYGSLISGYTF. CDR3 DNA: TGCGCCAGCAGATATGGCTCCCTGATCAGTGGCTACACCTTC.

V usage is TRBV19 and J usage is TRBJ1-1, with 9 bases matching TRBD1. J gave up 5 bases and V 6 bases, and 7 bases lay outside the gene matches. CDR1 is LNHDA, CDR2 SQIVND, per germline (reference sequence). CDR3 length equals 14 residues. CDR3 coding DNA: TGTGCCAGTAGCCTACGACAGGGGGGGACTGAAGCTTTCTTT. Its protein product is CASSLRQGGTEAFF.

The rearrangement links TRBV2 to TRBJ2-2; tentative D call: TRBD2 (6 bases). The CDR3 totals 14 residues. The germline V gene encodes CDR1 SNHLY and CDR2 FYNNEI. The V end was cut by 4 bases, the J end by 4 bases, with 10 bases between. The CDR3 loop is CASSVAGITGELFF. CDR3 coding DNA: TGTGCCAGCAGTGTGGCGGGGATCACCGGGGAGCTGTTTTTT.

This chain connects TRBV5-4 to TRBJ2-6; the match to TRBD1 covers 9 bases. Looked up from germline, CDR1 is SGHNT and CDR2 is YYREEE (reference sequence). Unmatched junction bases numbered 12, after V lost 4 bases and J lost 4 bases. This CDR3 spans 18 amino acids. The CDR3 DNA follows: TGTGCCAGCAGCGGATACGGGACAGGGCGGCGAGGGGCCAACGTCCTGACTTTC. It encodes CASSGYGTGRRGANVLTF.

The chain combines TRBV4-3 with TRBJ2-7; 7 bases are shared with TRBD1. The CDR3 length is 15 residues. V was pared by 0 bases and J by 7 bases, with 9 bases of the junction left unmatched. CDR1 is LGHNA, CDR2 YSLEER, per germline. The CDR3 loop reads CASSQDGAGGREQYF. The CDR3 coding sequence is TGCGCCAGCAGCCAAGATGGGGCAGGGGGAAGGGAGCAGTACTTC.

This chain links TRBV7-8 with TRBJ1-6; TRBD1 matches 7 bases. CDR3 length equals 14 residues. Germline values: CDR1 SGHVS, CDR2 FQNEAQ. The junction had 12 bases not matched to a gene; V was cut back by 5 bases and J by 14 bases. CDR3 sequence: CASSLRQGLTTLHF. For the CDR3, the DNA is TGTGCCAGCAGCCTCAGACAGGGACTTACCACCCTCCACTTT. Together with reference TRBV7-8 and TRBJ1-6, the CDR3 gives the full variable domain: GAGVSQSPRYKVAKRGQDVALRCDPISGHVSLFWYQQALGQGPEFLTYFQNEAQLDKSGLPSDRFFAERPEGSVSTLKIQRTQQEDSAVYLCASSLRQGLTTLHFGNGTRLTVT.

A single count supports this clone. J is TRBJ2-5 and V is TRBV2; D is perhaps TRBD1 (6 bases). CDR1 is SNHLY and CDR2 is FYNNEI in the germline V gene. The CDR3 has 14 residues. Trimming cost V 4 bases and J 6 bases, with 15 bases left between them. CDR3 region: CASSAPGAQKTQYF. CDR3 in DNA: TGTGCCAGCAGTGCACCAGGGGCGCAAAAGACCCAGTACTTC.

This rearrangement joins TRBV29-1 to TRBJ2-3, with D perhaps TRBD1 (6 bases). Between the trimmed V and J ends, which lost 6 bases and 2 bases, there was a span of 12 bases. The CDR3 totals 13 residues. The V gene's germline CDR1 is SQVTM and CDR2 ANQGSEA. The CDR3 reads CSVDRDNTDTQYF. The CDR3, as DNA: TGCAGCGTGGACCGGGACAACACAGATACGCAGTATTTT.

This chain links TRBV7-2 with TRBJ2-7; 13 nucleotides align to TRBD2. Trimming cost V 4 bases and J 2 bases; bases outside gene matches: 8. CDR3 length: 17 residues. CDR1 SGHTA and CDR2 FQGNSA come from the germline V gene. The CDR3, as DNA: TGTGCCAGCAGCTCTCTCGGGACTAGCGGGGTTCCCTACGAGCAGTACTTC. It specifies CASSSLGTSGVPYEQYF.

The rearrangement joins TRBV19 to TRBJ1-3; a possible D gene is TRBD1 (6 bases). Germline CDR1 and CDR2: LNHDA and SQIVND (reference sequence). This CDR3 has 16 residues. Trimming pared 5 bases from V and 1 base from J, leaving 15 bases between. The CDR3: CASSSRQALSGNTIYF. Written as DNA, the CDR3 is TGTGCCAGTAGTTCAAGACAGGCACTATCTGGAAACACCATATATTTT.

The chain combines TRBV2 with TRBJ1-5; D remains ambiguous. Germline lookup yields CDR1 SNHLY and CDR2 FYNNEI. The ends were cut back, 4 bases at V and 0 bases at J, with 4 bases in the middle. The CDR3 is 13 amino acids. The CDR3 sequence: CASSGNSNQPQHF. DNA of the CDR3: TGTGCCAGCAGTGGTAATAGCAATCAGCCCCAGCATTTT.